This TCR beta chain was captured in a study of blood T cells in healthy people across ages (dated by TCRdb to about 2015). As for the study more broadly: Template switching captured roughly one uniquely barcoded TCR beta cDNA molecule per two T cells in model experiments. Four age groups were formed from the donors: young (average 16 years), middle-aged (around 41), aged (roughly 56) and long-lived (about 80). Using the same blood draw, the study looked at two additional independent replicas of 1 million unique cDNA reads for two donors, one aged 18 to 30 and the other aged 80 or older. To avoid experimental bias, donors of different ages were distributed randomly across sequencing lanes. The study measured age-related changes in TCR beta repertoire diversity using deep sequencing normalized with unique cDNA molecular identifiers.

Receptor amplification or capture employed 5' RACE. TCRdb records Illumina HiSeq 2500 as the sequencer. A second roughly 7 to 12 cycle PCR used a sample-barcoded 5' primer and a J-beta primer mix. A template-switch 5' adaptor carrying 12 random nucleotides introduced a unique molecular identifier onto each TCR beta cDNA molecule. At least 2.5 million CDR3-containing paired-end reads were obtained from each sample. All of the RNA was converted into first-strand cDNA using the Mint cDNA synthesis kit, with a TRBC-specific oligonucleotide serving as the primer. All cDNA was treated with uracil-DNA glycosylase and then went through a first 18-cycle PCR with the universal primers M1SS and BC2_uni_R. Per the source publication's procedure: For normalization, 1 million high-quality reads were randomly selected from each sample, with every read carrying a distinct molecular identifier. Reads sharing molecular identifiers were discarded rather than binned into consensus sequences. CDR3 identification, clonotype clustering and error correction used MiTCR with a Q25 quality threshold and the strictest error-elimination algorithm. A nonparametric unseen species model using Euler transformation provided a lower-bound estimate of total TCR beta diversity. In TCRdb, the public reads were trimmed at Q25 with fastp and aligned with MiXCR, with productive beta chains retained. Entries are consolidated by CDR3 protein sequence, retaining the most common genes and DNA. These V and J calls derive from TCRdb rather than the authors' analysis. The sample yields some 900,000 distinct CDR3 sequences; 48% were counted once. The ten largest make up 13% of the sample.

Systemically healthy Caucasian individuals from Russia, around 39 in total and aged about 6 to 95 years, were included as donors. Each donor gave around 9 milliliters of peripheral blood, collected into EDTA-treated Vacutainer tubes. Ficoll-Paque density-gradient centrifugation was used to isolate PBMCs, with at least 7 million obtained per sample. Total RNA was extracted from PBMCs with Trizol reagent, with at least 6 micrograms obtained per sample. Naive CD45RAhigh/CD27high T cell percentages were measured by flow cytometry on a PBMC aliquot from every donor. Here is what the overall study found, with its caveats: Observed TCR beta diversity correlated strongly with the percentage of naive T cells measured by flow cytometry. As age increased, observed TCR beta diversity per million T cells dropped in a roughly linear way, and a significant reduction was already evident by age approximately 40. Because profiling used bulk unsorted PBMCs, naive and antigen-experienced compartments could not be compared conclusively. The long-lived group showed more naive CD4+ T cells, fewer expanded clones and increased TCR diversity than the aged group, suggesting age selection. Total diversity estimates from one million sequenced T cells were considered lower bounds and underestimates. Donor CMV infection status was unknown, potentially confounding age-related changes in expanded clonotypes.

The CDR3, from cysteine to phenylalanine, totals 15 residues. Just CDR3 DNA is preserved here, 45 bases in frame from base 1. V gives up 5 bases and J gives up 2 bases, and the segment between their germline ends measures 13 bases. CDR1 and CDR2, looked up from the germline V gene, are SNHLY and FYNNEI. This clonotype was recorded a few times. No antigen is known for it. The input lacks base qualities; no much larger clone sits a single base away. The V and J segments used are TRBV2 and TRBJ1-5, with no D gene named confidently. Sequenced input: blood. The TCR originated in a man younger than 40 in good health. The sequenced DNA is TGTGCCAGCAGTCTTGAGGGATTTGGCAATCAGCCCCAGCATTTT. Its protein product is CASSLEGFGNQPQHF.